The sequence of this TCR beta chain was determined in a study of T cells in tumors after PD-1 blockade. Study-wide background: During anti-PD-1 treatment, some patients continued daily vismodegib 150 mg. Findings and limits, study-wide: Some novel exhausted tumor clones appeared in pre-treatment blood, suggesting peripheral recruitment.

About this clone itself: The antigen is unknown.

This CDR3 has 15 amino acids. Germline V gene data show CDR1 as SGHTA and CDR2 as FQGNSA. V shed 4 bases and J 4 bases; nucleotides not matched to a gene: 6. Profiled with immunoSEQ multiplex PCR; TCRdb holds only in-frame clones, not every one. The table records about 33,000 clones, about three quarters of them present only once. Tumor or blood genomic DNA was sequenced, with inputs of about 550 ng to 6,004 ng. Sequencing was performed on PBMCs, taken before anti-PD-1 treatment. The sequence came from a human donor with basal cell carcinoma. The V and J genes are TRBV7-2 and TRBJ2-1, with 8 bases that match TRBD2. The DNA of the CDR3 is TGTGCCAGCAGCTCGGGAGGGGCGGGGTACAATGAGCAGTTCTTC. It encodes CASSSGGAGYNEQFF.